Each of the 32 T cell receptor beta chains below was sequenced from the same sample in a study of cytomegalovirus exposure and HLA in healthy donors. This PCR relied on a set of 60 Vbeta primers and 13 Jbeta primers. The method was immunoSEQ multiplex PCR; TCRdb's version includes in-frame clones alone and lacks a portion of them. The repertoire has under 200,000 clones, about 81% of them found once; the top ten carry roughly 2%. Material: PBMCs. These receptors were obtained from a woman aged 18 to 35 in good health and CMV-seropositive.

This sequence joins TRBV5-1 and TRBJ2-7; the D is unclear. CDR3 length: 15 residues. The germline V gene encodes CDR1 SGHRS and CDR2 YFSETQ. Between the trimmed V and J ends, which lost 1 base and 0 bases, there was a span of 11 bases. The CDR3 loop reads CASSLMGPSSYEQYF. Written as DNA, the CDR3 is TGCGCCAGCAGCTTGATGGGCCCGTCCTCCTACGAGCAGTACTTC.

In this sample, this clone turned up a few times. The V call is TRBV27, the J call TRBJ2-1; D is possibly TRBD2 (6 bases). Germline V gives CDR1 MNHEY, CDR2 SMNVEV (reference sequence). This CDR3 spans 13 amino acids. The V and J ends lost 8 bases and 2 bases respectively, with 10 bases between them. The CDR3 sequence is CASSPGAYNEQFF. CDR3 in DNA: TGTGCCAGCTCCCCGGGGGCCTACAATGAGCAGTTCTTC.

The CDR3 DNA follows: TGTGCCAGCAGCTTATATTCCCAGGGGCGAAGGGAGACCCAGTACTTC. Residues: CASSLYSQGRRETQYF. The rearrangement uses TRBV11-1 and TRBJ2-5; tentatively, D is TRBD1 (6 bases). V lost 2 bases, J lost 5 bases, and 18 bases lay in between. The CDR3 runs 16 residues. The germline V gene has CDR1 SGHAT and CDR2 FQDESV (reference sequence).

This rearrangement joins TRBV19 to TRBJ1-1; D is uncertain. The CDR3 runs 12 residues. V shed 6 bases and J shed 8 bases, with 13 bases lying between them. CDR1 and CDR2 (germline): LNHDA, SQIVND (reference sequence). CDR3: CASSPGGQEAFF. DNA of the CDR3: TGTGCCAGTAGCCCAGGCGGGCAGGAAGCTTTCTTT.

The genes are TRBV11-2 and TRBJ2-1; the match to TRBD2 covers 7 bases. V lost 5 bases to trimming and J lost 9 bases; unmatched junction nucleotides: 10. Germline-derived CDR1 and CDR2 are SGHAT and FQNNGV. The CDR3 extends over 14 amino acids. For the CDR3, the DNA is TGTGCCAGCAGCCCTCAATTTAGCGGGCGTGAGCAGTTCTTC. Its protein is CASSPQFSGREQFF.

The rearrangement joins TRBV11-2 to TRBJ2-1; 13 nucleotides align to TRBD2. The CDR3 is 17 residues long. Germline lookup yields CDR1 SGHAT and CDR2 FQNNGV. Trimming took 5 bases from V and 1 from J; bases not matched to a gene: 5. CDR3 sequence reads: CASSPTSGGASYNEQFF. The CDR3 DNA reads TGTGCCAGCAGCCCAACTAGCGGGGGGGCATCCTACAATGAGCAGTTCTTC.

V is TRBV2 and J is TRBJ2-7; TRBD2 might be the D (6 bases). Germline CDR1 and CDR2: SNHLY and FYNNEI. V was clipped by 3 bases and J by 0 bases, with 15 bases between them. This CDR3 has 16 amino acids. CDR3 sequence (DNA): TGTGCCAGCAGTGACCCGACTCTAGCGCCCTCCTACGAGCAGTACTTC. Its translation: CASSDPTLAPSYEQYF.

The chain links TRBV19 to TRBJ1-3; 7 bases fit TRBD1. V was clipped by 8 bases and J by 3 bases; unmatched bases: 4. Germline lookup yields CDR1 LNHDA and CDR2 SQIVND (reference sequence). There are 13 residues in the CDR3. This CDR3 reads CASHTGDGNTIYF. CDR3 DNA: TGTGCCAGTCACACAGGGGATGGAAACACCATATATTTT.

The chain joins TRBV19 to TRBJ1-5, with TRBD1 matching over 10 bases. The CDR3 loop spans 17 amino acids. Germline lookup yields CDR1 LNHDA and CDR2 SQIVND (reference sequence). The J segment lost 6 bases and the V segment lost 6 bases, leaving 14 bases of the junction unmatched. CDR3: CASRIMDRGGVGQPQHF. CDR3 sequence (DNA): TGTGCCAGTAGGATTATGGACAGGGGGGGGGTCGGTCAGCCCCAGCATTTT.

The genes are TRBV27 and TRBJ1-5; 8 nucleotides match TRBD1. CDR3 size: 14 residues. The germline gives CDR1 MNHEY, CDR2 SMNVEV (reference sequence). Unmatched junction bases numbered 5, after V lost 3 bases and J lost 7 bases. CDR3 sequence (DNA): TGTGCCAGCAGTTTGCAGGGGGCCGGGCAGCCCCAGCATTTT. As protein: CASSLQGAGQPQHF.

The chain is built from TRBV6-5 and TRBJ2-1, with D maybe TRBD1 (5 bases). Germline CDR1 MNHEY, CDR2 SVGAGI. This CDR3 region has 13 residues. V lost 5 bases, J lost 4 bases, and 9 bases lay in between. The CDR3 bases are TGTGCCAGCAGTAAAGGACAATACAATGAGCAGTTCTTC. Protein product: CASSKGQYNEQFF.

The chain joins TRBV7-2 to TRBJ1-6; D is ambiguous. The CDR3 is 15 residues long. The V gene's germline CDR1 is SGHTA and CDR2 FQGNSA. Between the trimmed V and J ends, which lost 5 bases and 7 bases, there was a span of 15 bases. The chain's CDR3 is CASSPRREANSPLHF. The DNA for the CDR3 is TGTGCCAGCAGCCCCCGGAGGGAGGCGAATTCACCCCTCCACTTT.

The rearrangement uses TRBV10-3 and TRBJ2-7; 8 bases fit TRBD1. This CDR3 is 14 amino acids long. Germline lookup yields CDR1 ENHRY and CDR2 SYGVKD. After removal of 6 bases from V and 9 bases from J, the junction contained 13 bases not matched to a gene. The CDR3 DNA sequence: TGTGCCATCAGCTCGGGACAGGAGCCCTCCGGGCAGTACTTC. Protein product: CAISSGQEPSGQYF.

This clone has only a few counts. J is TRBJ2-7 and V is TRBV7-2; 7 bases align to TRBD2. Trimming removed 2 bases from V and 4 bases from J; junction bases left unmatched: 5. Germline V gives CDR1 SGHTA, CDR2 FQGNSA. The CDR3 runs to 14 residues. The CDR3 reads CASSLSGGGYEQYV. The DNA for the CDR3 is TGTGCCAGCAGCTTAAGTGGGGGGGGGTACGAGCAGTACGTC.

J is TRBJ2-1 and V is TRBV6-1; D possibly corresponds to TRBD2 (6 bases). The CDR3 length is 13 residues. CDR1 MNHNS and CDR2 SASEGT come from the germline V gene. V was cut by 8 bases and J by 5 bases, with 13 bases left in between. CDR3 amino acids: CASSAGLNNEQFF. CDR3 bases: TGTGCCAGCTCGGCGGGGCTGAACAATGAGCAGTTCTTC.

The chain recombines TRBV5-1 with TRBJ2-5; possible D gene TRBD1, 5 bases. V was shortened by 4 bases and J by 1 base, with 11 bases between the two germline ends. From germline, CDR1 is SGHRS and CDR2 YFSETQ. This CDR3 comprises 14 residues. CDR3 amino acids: CASSQDSTQETQYF. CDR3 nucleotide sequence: TGCGCCAGCAGCCAAGACAGTACCCAAGAGACCCAGTACTTC.

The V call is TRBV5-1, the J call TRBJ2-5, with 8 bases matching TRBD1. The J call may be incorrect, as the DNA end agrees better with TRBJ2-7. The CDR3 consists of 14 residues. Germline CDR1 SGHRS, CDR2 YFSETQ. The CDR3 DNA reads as TGCGCCAGCAGCTTGGGAGACAGGGGTTACGAGCAGTACTTC. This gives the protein CASSLGDRGYEQYF.

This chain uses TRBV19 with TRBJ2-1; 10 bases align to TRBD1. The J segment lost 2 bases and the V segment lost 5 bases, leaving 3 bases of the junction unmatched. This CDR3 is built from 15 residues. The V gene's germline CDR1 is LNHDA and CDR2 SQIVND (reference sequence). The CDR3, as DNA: TGTGCCAGTAGTCCCGGGACAGGGGCCTACAATGAGCAGTTCTTC. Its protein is CASSPGTGAYNEQFF.

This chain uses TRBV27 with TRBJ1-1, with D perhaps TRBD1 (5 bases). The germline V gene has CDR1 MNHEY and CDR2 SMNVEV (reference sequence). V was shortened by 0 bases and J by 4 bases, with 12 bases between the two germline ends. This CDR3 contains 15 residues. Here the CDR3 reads CASSLSIGAGTEAFF. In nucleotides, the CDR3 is TGTGCCAGCAGTTTATCGATAGGGGCTGGCACTGAAGCTTTCTTT.

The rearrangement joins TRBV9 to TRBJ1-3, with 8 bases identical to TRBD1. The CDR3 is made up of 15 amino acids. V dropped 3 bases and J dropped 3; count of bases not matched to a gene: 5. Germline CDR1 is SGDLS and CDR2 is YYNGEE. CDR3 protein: CASSARGLGGNTIYF. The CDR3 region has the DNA TGTGCCAGCAGCGCCAGGGGGCTCGGTGGAAACACCATATATTTT.

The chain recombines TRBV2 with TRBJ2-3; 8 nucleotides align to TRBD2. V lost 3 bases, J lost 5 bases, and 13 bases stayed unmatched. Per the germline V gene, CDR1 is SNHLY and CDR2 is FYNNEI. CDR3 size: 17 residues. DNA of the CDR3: TGTGCCAGCAGTGAGTCCGGGGGGGCCGAGGGCGGAGATACGCAGTATTTT. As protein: CASSESGGAEGGDTQYF.

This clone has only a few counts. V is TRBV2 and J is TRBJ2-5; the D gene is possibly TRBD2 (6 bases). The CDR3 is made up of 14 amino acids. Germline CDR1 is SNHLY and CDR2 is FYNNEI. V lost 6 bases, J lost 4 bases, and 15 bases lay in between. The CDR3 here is CASSQTGVVETQYF. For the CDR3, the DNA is TGTGCCAGCAGCCAGACGGGGGTTGTAGAGACCCAGTACTTC.

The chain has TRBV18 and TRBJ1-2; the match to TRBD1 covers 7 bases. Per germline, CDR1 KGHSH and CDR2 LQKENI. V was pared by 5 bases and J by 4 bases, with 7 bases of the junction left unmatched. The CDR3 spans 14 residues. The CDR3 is CASSGDSIPYGYTF. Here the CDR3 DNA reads TGTGCCAGCTCAGGGGACAGCATCCCCTATGGCTACACCTTC.

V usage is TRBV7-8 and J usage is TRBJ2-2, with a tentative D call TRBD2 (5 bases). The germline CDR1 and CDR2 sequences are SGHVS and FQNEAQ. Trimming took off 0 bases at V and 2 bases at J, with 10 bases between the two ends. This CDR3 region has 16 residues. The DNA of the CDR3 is TGTGCCAGCAGCTTAGCGATTGGGAGAAACACCGGGGAGCTGTTTTTT. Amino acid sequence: CASSLAIGRNTGELFF.

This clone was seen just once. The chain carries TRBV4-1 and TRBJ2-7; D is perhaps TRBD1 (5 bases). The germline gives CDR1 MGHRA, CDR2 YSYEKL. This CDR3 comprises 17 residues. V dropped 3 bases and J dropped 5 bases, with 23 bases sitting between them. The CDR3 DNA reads TGCGCCAGCAGCCATTTTCCAGGGCACACCTTTCCAAACGAGCAGTACTTC. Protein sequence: CASSHFPGHTFPNEQYF.

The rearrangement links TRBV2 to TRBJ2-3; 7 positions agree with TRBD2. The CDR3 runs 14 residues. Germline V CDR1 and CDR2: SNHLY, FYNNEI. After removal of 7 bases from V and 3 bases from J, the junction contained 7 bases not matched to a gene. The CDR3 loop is CASIPSGATDTQYF. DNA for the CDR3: TGTGCCAGCATCCCCAGCGGGGCGACAGATACGCAGTATTTT.

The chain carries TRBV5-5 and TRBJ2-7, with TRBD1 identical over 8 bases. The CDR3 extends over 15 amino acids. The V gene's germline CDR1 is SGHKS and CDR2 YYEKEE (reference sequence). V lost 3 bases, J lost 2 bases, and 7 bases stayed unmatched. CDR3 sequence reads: CASSSGQGAPYEQYV. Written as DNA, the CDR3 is TGTGCCAGCAGCTCAGGACAGGGAGCCCCCTACGAGCAGTACGTC.

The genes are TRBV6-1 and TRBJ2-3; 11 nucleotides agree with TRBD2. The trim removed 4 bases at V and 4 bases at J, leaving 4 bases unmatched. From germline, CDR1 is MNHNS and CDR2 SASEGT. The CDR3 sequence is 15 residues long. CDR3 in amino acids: CASSGIAGGPDTQYF. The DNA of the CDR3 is TGTGCCAGCAGTGGGATAGCGGGGGGGCCAGATACGCAGTATTTT.

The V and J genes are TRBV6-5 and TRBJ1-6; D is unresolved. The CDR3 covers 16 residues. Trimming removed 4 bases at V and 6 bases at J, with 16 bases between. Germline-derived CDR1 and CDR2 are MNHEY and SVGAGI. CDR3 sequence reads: CASSSQARGSNSPLHF. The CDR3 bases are TGTGCCAGCAGTTCCCAGGCCCGTGGCAGTAATTCACCCCTCCACTTT.

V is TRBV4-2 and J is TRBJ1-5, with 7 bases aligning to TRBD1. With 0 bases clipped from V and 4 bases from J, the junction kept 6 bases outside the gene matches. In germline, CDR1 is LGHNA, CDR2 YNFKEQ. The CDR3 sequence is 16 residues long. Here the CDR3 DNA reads TGTGCCAGCAGCCAAGAGTTCGGACAGGAGAATCAGCCCCAGCATTTT. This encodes CASSQEFGQENQPQHF.

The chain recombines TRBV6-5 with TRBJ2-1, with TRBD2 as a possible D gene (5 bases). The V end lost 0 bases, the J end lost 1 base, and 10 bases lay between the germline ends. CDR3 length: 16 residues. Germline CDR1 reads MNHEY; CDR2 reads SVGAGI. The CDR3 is CASSYSFPGSYNEQFF. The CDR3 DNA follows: TGTGCCAGCAGTTACTCGTTCCCGGGATCCTACAATGAGCAGTTCTTC.

The chain's CDR3 is CASSVFLAGSNQPQHF. The DNA of the CDR3 is TGTGCCAGCAGTGTGTTTTTGGCCGGGAGCAATCAGCCCCAGCATTTT. The gene calls are TRBV6-1 and TRBJ1-5; unclear D gene. Germline V gene data show CDR1 as MNHNS and CDR2 as SASEGT. This CDR3 contains 16 residues. V lost 4 bases, J lost 1 base, and 14 bases lay in between.